This is a list of T cell receptor beta chains from one sample in a study of T cell repertoires in cytomegalovirus infection. TCRdb analysed the reads with MiXCR anew, one entry per CDR3 protein. The sample has approximately 290,000 distinct CDR3 sequences; around 25% are singletons. The sample taken for sequencing was PBMCs. The receptors shown here come from a human donor in good health (CMV status not recorded). Some clones in this sample may be carry-over from other donors' samples. Both conserved end residues are part of each CDR3. Fields, in order: V gene, J gene, CDR3 protein.

v_gene: TRBV5-1; j_gene: TRBJ2-1; CDR3aa: CASRPEATVHEQFF
v_gene: TRBV28; j_gene: TRBJ2-4; CDR3aa: CASSFTDRGRLKNIQYF
v_gene: TRBV27; j_gene: TRBJ1-1; CDR3aa: CASSPNEGAEAFF
v_gene: TRBV19; j_gene: TRBJ2-7; CDR3aa: CASSRGLDSLSSYEQYF
v_gene: TRBV28; j_gene: TRBJ2-1; CDR3aa: CASTHTGTVYNEQFF
v_gene: TRBV7-2; j_gene: TRBJ2-3; CDR3aa: CASSSTSGGTDTQYF
v_gene: TRBV28; j_gene: TRBJ2-7; CDR3aa: CASSSITQTVIAYEQYF
v_gene: TRBV10-3; j_gene: TRBJ2-7; CDR3aa: CAISGTNLYEQYF
v_gene: TRBV7-2; j_gene: TRBJ2-7; CDR3aa: CASSLSGTSGRRYF
v_gene: TRBV7-2; j_gene: TRBJ2-1; CDR3aa: CASSPQGRGDEQFF
v_gene: TRBV20-1; j_gene: TRBJ1-3; CDR3aa: CSARDRVGGNTIYF
v_gene: TRBV7-2; j_gene: TRBJ1-4; CDR3aa: CASSLTASVTNEKLFF
v_gene: TRBV4-1; j_gene: TRBJ1-5; CDR3aa: CASSQWVGQRNQPQHF
v_gene: TRBV28; j_gene: TRBJ1-2; CDR3aa: CASRSTGNDGYTF
v_gene: TRBV5-1; j_gene: TRBJ2-5; CDR3aa: CASRRDPQETQYF
v_gene: TRBV5-1; j_gene: TRBJ1-1; CDR3aa: CASSPGREGDTEAFF
v_gene: TRBV19; j_gene: TRBJ1-3; CDR3aa: CASSITAGGPGNTIYF
v_gene: TRBV14; j_gene: TRBJ2-7; CDR3aa: CASSQQGLASYEQYF
v_gene: TRBV4-3; j_gene: TRBJ2-7; CDR3aa: CASSLATGTGYTEQYF
v_gene: TRBV7-2; j_gene: TRBJ2-7; CDR3aa: CASSTDIQLYEQYF
v_gene: TRBV29-1; j_gene: TRBJ2-1; CDR3aa: CGSGGPHNEQFF
v_gene: TRBV6-6; j_gene: TRBJ2-7; CDR3aa: CASSLGLHNSYEQYF
v_gene: TRBV30; j_gene: TRBJ2-2; CDR3aa: CAWYTGFNTGELFF
v_gene: TRBV7-2; j_gene: TRBJ2-6; CDR3aa: CASSLGNSGANVLTF
v_gene: TRBV12-3/TRBV12-4; j_gene: TRBJ1-4; CDR3aa: CASSRGRVTNEKLFF
v_gene: TRBV6-6; j_gene: TRBJ2-2; CDR3aa: CASSYSMAGENTGELFF
v_gene: TRBV2; j_gene: TRBJ2-2; CDR3aa: CASEGSSNTGELFF
v_gene: TRBV19; j_gene: TRBJ1-1; CDR3aa: CASSIVTRRAGTEAFF
v_gene: TRBV2; j_gene: TRBJ2-7; CDR3aa: CASSRPSGLSYEQYF
v_gene: TRBV20-1; j_gene: TRBJ2-1; CDR3aa: CSASGTVYNEQFF
v_gene: TRBV6-1; j_gene: TRBJ1-2; CDR3aa: CASSITLGQGGVYGYTF
v_gene: TRBV11-2; j_gene: TRBJ2-1; CDR3aa: CASSLLAGVYNEQFF
v_gene: TRBV19; j_gene: TRBJ1-1; CDR3aa: CASSILHTEAFF
v_gene: TRBV7-2; j_gene: TRBJ1-4; CDR3aa: CASSFDRGDEKLFF
v_gene: TRBV5-1; j_gene: TRBJ1-1; CDR3aa: CASSRTGGKKNTEAFF
v_gene: TRBV24-1; j_gene: TRBJ2-1; CDR3aa: CATRPGQDNEQFF
v_gene: TRBV28; j_gene: TRBJ2-3; CDR3aa: CASTSAVGGPTDTQYF
v_gene: TRBV20-1; j_gene: TRBJ1-3; CDR3aa: CSARGDGIGNTIYF
v_gene: TRBV7-2; j_gene: TRBJ1-3; CDR3aa: CASKSTVGNTIYF
v_gene: TRBV20-1; j_gene: TRBJ2-5; CDR3aa: CSARDPSGAPQETQYF
v_gene: TRBV27; j_gene: TRBJ1-6; CDR3aa: CASSLSATLGNSPLHF
v_gene: TRBV29-1; j_gene: TRBJ2-5; CDR3aa: CSVAGSGQETQYF
v_gene: TRBV9; j_gene: TRBJ1-5; CDR3aa: CASSAGVGNQPQHF
v_gene: TRBV28; j_gene: TRBJ2-1; CDR3aa: CASSPDHSGRVDNEQFF
v_gene: TRBV7-2; j_gene: TRBJ2-3; CDR3aa: CASSLDRLDTQYF
v_gene: TRBV29-1; j_gene: TRBJ1-1; CDR3aa: CSVKKGNTEAFF
v_gene: TRBV20-1; j_gene: TRBJ2-5; CDR3aa: CSAAPLFERGPRETQYF
v_gene: TRBV24-1; j_gene: TRBJ2-1; CDR3aa: CATSELDRGHNEQFF
v_gene: TRBV7-2; j_gene: TRBJ2-5; CDR3aa: CASSPRLAGTGETQYF